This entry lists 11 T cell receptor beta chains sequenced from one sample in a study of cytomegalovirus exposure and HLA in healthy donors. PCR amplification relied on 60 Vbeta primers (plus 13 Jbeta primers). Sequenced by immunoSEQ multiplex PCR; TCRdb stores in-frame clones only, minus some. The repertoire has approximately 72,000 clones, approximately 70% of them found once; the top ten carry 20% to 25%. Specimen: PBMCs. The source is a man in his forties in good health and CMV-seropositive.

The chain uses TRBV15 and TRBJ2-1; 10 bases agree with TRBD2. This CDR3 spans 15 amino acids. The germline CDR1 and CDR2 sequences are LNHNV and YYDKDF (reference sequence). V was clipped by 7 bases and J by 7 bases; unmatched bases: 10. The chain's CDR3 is CATKGTLAGVNEQFF. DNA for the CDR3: TGTGCCACCAAAGGGACGCTAGCGGGGGTAAATGAGCAGTTCTTC.

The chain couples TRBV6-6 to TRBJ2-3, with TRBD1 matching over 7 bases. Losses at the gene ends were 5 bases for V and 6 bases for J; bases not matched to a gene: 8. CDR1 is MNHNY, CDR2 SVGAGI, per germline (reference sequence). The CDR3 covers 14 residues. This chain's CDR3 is CASSRQGPYDTQYF. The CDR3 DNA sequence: TGTGCCAGCAGTAGACAGGGTCCCTATGATACGCAGTATTTT.

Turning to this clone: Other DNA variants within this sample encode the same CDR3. The CDR3 nucleotides are TGTGCCAGCAGCCAGAGGCAGAGGGCGGCCTACGAGCAGTACTTC. This codes for CASSQRQRAAYEQYF. The rearrangement joins TRBV11-3 to TRBJ2-7; a weak D match, TRBD2 (5 bases). The CDR3 length is 15 residues. V lost 5 bases to trimming and J lost 2 bases, with 16 bases between them. In germline, CDR1 is SGHNT, CDR2 YENEEA.

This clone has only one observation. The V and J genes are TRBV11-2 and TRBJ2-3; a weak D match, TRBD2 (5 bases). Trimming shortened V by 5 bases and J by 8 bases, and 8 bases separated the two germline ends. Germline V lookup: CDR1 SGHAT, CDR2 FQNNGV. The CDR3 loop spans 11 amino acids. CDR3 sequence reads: CASSRRGTQYF. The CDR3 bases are TGTGCCAGCAGCCGCCGGGGTACGCAGTATTTT.

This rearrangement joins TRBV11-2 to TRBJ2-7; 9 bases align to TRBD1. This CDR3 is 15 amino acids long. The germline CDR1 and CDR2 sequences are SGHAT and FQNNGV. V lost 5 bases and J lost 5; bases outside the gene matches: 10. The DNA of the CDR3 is TGTGCCAGCAGCCCCCCGGACAGGGGCGGACACGAGCAGTACTTC. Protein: CASSPPDRGGHEQYF.

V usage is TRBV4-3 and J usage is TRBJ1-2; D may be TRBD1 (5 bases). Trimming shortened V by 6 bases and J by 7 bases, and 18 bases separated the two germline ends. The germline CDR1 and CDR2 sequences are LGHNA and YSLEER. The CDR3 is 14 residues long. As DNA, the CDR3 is TGCGCCAGCAGGCCGGGCAGGGACTATAGTGGCTACACCTTC. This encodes CASRPGRDYSGYTF.

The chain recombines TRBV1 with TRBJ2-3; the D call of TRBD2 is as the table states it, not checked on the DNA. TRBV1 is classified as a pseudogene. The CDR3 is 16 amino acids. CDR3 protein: CTSSQGERGGTDTQYF. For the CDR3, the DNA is TGCACCAGCAGCCAAGGAGAGCGGGGGGGCACAGATACGCAGTATTTT.

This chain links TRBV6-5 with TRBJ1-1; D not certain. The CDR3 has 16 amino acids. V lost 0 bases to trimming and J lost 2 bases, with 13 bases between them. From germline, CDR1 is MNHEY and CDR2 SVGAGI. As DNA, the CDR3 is TGTGCCAGCAGTTACTCGAGTTCCCTCATCAACACTGAAGCTTTCTTT. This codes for CASSYSSSLINTEAFF.

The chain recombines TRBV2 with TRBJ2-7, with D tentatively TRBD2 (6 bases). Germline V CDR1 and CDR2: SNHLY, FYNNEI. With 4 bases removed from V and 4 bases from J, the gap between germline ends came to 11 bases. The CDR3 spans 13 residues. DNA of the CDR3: TGTGCCAGCAGTGTCAACGGGGGATACGAGCAGTACTTC. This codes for CASSVNGGYEQYF. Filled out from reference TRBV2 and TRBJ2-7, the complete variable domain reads EPEVTQTPSHQVTQMGQEVILRCVPISNHLYFYWYRQILGQKVEFLVSFYNNEISEKSEIFDDQFSVERPDGSNFTLKIRSTKLEDSAMYFCASSVNGGYEQYFGPGTRLTVT.

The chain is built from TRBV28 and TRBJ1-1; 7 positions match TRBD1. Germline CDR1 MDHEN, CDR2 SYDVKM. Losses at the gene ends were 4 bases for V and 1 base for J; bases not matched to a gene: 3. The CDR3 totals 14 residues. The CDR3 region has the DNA TGTGCCAGCAGTTGGTACAGGGGGAACACTGAAGCTTTCTTT. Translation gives CASSWYRGNTEAFF.

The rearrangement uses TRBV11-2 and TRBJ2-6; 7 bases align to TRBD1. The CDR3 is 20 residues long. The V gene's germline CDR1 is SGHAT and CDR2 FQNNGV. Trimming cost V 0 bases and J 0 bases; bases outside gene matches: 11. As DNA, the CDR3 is TGTGCCAGCAGCTTAGAGGAGTTAGGGACAGCCGTCTCTGGGGCCAACGTCCTGACTTTC. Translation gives CASSLEELGTAVSGANVLTF.